This TCR beta chain comes out of a study of prognosis after radiotherapy for stage I lung cancer (dated by TCRdb to the early 2020s). As for the study more broadly: About 20 stage I NSCLC patients were enrolled in Nanjing, China, between 2018 and early 2019. Over eleven of the patients presented with newly diagnosed primary stage I lung tumors; a few had oligometastatic NSCLC following surgical resection of the primary tumor. Every patient was regarded as medically inoperable, because of comorbidities in some twelve cases and refusal of surgery in about 7 cases. The cohort included over 10 men and five to seven women, with a median age of approximately 74 years and a range of about 53 to 85 years. On tumor histology, twelve patients had adenocarcinoma and several had squamous cell carcinoma. Using image-guided IMRT or VMAT, SBRT was delivered in 3 to 5 fractions at a biologically effective dose of at least 100 Gy. In every patient, SBRT was given without any concurrent therapy. After SBRT, distant metastases developed in about 20% of the 19 patients at a median of approximately seven months, while the remaining 15 patients had no significant progression. Peripheral blood TCR beta repertoires were profiled in stage I NSCLC patients before and after stereotactic body radiotherapy, and the repertoires were related to distant failure. The study took one blood sample before SBRT and one after SBRT from each of some 20 patients and sequenced all 38 samples. What the work shows at the level of the full study, not this receptor alone: All reported P values were unadjusted for multiple comparisons. Whether the expanded TCR clones were tumor-specific was not determined. The study was limited by the small cohort and short follow-up, and independent validation of the study findings is required. Post-SBRT Shannon entropy and its change from baseline were lower in patients who developed distant metastases; baseline Shannon entropy was not associated with metastases. Unique TCR clone counts fell after SBRT (median about 10,000 before versus fewer than 7,500 after; Wilcoxon paired P=0.011). Differences in TRBV and TRBJ usage frequencies by metastasis status were reportedly observed in two V genes at baseline and in ten or so V and two J genes after SBRT.

This clonotype was seen ten or more times. Its recognized antigen is unknown. Base qualities were left out, and no much larger clone turns up one base away. V is trimmed back by 6 bases and J by 6 bases, and the junction contains 10 bases that no gene match accounts for. The CDR3 goes from the cysteine to the phenylalanine over 14 residues. The only DNA kept is the CDR3, 42 bases in frame from the first base. CDR1 MDHEN and CDR2 SYDVKM are derived from the germline V gene. All patients had node-negative disease on CT and PET/CT, and none had a history of other malignancies or had previously received chemotherapy or radiotherapy. At each of two time points, about 6.1 milliliters of peripheral venous blood were collected into EDTA tubes. Ficoll-Paque Plus density-gradient centrifugation was used to isolate PBMCs. Right after collection, samples were placed at -80 degrees C and kept there until analysis.

The TCR beta CDR3 region was amplified from genomic DNA by two rounds of multiplex PCR. In the first round of PCR, primers specific to each TRBV and TRBJ gene were used, and the primer sequences are filed in Chinese patent CN105087789A. The second PCR round used universal primers. The Roche High Pure PCR Template Preparation Kit was used to extract genomic DNA from frozen PBMCs. Libraries were sequenced paired-end with 151 bp reads on an Illumina HiSeq 3000. Turning to the authors' computational methods: Raw reads lacking the multiplex PCR primer sequences were removed with CutAdapt. PEAR was used to merge high-quality paired reads into contigs. By aligning each contig to reference sequences, MiXCR assigned the TRB V, D and J gene segments to that contig. CDR3 sequences were clustered by base quality and sequence similarity to remove sequencing errors. Diversity was calculated as Shannon entropy divided by the natural log of the number of productive TCR sequences. To get clonality, Shannon entropy was divided by the natural log of the number of unique clonotypes, and that result was subtracted from one. The Youden index of ROC curves was used to select progression-free survival cut-offs for repertoire metrics, and analyses were performed in R 3.5.3. The raw public data were reprocessed by TCRdb itself: fastp quality trimming at Q25, MiXCR clonotype calling, in-frame beta chains only. Identical CDR3 protein sequences are pooled into one entry, listed with their most common genes and DNA. The V and J calls and clone size are TCRdb's, not the authors'. The sample table shows tens of thousands of distinct CDR3 sequences, and around 22% are seen once. The ten largest clones add up to less than 30% of the sample.

The sequence came from a donor older than 45 with non-small cell lung cancer. This sample comprised PBMCs, obtained before or after stereotactic body radiation therapy (not recorded which). In this chain, TRBV28 is recombined with TRBJ1-2; 7 junctional bases match TRBD1. The DNA reads as follows: TGTGCCAGCAGCCTAGTACAGACAGGGAATGGCTACACCTTC. This translates into CASSLVQTGNGYTF.